These 8 T cell receptor beta chains were sequenced from one sample in a study of blood T cells in healthy people across ages. A second PCR, run for roughly 6 to 11 cycles, used a sample-barcoded 5' primer plus a J-beta primer mix. TCRdb reprocessed the 5' RACE reads via MiXCR and lists one record per CDR3 protein. The table lists about 640,000 distinct CDR3 sequences, about 30% of them singletons. What was sequenced was blood. Every receptor here comes from a woman older than 75 in good health.

This clonotype came up many times. V is TRBV20-1 and J is TRBJ1-2; 8 positions match TRBD1. CDR3 length: 13 amino acids. Per germline, CDR1 DFQATT and CDR2 SNEGSKA (reference sequence). The ends lost 5 bases at V and 3 bases at J; junction bases unmatched: 5. In DNA form, the CDR3 reads TGCAGTGCTGGTATACAGGGGGACTATGGCTACACCTTC. Protein: CSAGIQGDYGYTF.

The chain couples TRBV7-2 to TRBJ2-7; 7 bases map to TRBD2. The CDR3 runs 14 residues. The junction had 5 bases not matched to a gene; V was cut back by 3 bases and J by 3 bases. The V gene's germline CDR1 is SGHTA and CDR2 FQGNSA. The CDR3 DNA follows: TGTGCCAGCAGCTTCGGCGGGAGTCGCTACGAGCAGTACTTC. Its protein is CASSFGGSRYEQYF.

The genes are TRBV29-1 and TRBJ1-2, with 10 bases lining up with TRBD1. The CDR3 totals 14 residues. Germline CDR1 is SQVTM and CDR2 is ANQGSEA. V dropped 2 bases and J dropped 7; count of bases not matched to a gene: 7. Here the CDR3 DNA reads TGCAGCGTTGAAATAGGACAGGGGGTAGGTGGCTACACCTTC. Protein sequence: CSVEIGQGVGGYTF. Using reference TRBV29-1 and TRBJ1-2 for the parts outside the CDR3, the full variable domain is SAVISQKPSRDICQRGTSLTIQCQVDSQVTMMFWYRQQPGQSLTLIATANQGSEATYESGFVIDKFPISRPNLTFSTLTVSNMSPEDSSIYLCSVEIGQGVGGYTFGSGTRLTVV.

The chain uses TRBV7-3 and TRBJ1-6, with 9 positions matching TRBD1. Trimming removed 2 bases from V and 9 bases from J; junction bases left unmatched: 8. The CDR3 runs 16 residues. CDR1 is SGHTA and CDR2 is FQGTGA in the germline V gene. CDR3 sequence (DNA): TGTGCCAGCAGCTTAGGGGGGGGGACAGGGAGTTCACCCCTCCACTTT. Its protein product is CASSLGGGTGSSPLHF. Full variable domain (outside the CDR3, taken from reference TRBV7-3 and TRBJ1-6): GAGVSQTPSNKVTEKGKYVELRCDPISGHTALYWYRQSLGQGPEFLIYFQGTGAADDSGLPNDRFFAVRPEGSVSTLKIQRTERGDSAVYLCASSLGGGTGSSPLHFGNGTRLTVT.

On this clonotype itself: The CDR3 does not end in the conserved phenylalanine or tryptophan, so this is likely a read error. The J gene is TRBJ2-2, the V gene TRBV5-1; TRBD1 matches 9 bases. Germline lookup yields CDR1 SGHRS and CDR2 YFSETQ. V shed 8 bases, J shed 6 bases, and the junction held 2 bases outside the gene matches. The CDR3 runs 12 residues. The CDR3 region is CASGTGSGELFC. The CDR3 coding sequence is TGCGCCAGTGGGACAGGGTCCGGGGAGCTGTTTTGT.

This clonotype was seen at least ten times. The genes are TRBV7-9 and TRBJ1-2, with D hard to call. V shed 6 bases and J shed 0 bases, with 11 bases lying between them. This CDR3 is built from 14 residues. Germline V CDR1 and CDR2: SEHNR, FQNEAQ (reference sequence). The CDR3 loop is CASRDTTTNYGYTF. The CDR3 DNA is TGTGCCAGCAGAGATACAACGACTAACTATGGCTACACCTTC.

This clonotype was observed at least ten times. The chain recombines TRBV5-1 with TRBJ2-5, with D perhaps matching TRBD1 or TRBD2 (5 bases each). Per the germline V gene, CDR1 is SGHRS and CDR2 is YFSETQ. V lost 2 bases and J 5 bases, leaving 13 bases between the germline ends. This CDR3 spans 14 amino acids. The CDR3 sequence is CASSLQAPGETQYF. CDR3 nucleotides: TGCGCCAGCAGCTTACAGGCCCCGGGGGAGACCCAGTACTTC.

The V gene is TRBV5-1, the J gene TRBJ1-1; TRBD1 might be the D (5 bases). Germline loops: CDR1 SGHRS, CDR2 YFSETQ. The CDR3 has 14 residues. V lost 5 bases, J lost 2 bases, and 13 bases lay in between. Written as DNA, the CDR3 is TGCGCCAGCAGGCGAGTGGGGGGAAACACTGAAGCTTTCTTT. Its protein is CASRRVGGNTEAFF.